This T cell receptor beta chain was captured in a study of T cells in Graves' hyperthyroidism and ophthalmopathy. Study-wide background: Peripheral blood was obtained at initial diagnosis, preceding any treatment.

This blood was taken when hyperthyroidism was first diagnosed, before any ophthalmopathy symptoms existed. This clonotype has just a few counts. What it binds is unknown. Per germline, CDR1 SNHLY and CDR2 FYNNEI. The germline V and J ends were trimmed by 2 bases and 4 bases, with 15 bases remaining between them. The CDR3 is made up of 16 amino acids. The source material, RNA transcripts, was used to amplify TCR beta CDR3 regions. HTBI primers were employed in a first-round RT-PCR of the TCR CDR3. Each CDR3 protein gets one entry after TCRdb re-called the multiplex PCR reads with MiXCR. The top ten hold under 35% of the sample, which has about 250,000 distinct CDR3 sequences, around 15% seen once. Findings of the study overall: Patients with ophthalmopathy were separated from those with stable hyperthyroidism by a 13 V-J model.

The source of this sequence is a woman between 50 and 59 years old with Graves' hyperthyroidism that later progressed to Graves' ophthalmopathy. This sequence joins TRBV2 and TRBJ1-5, with D possibly TRBD1 on 5 matching bases. Material: blood. Here the CDR3 reads CASSERDPWQNQPQHF. As DNA, the CDR3 is TGTGCCAGCAGTGAAAGGGACCCTTGGCAGAATCAGCCCCAGCATTTT.